A selection of T cell receptor beta chains follows, all from one sample in a study of blood T cell repertoires in COVID-19. The data were produced by immunoSEQ multiplex PCR, yet TCRdb's version contains in-frame clones alone and is incomplete. The sample shows about 100,000 clones, about 90% of them seen only once. The sequenced material came from peripheral blood. The receptors shown here come from a man aged 30-40 years in a cohort sampled during active COVID-19. The CDR3 runs from the conserved cysteine through the conserved F or W. D genes are given only for firm matches. Size is stated for part of the rows, as once, few or many counts, or as a class when the clone is expanded.

clone_size	v_call	cdr3_length	d_call	j_call	cdr3_nt	cdr3_aa
NA	TRBV19	13	NA	TRBJ2-2	TGTGCCAGTAGTATCGACACCACCGGGGAGCTGTTTTTT	CASSIDTTGELFF
NA	TRBV18	15	NA	TRBJ2-1	TGTGCCAGCTCACCACTTCCTAGCTTTCTGAATGAGCAGTTCTTC	CASSPLPSFLNEQFF
NA	TRBV6-5	16	TRBD1	TRBJ2-7	TGTGCCAGCAGTTACGGCCGGGACAGACTTAGGTACGAGCAGTACTTC	CASSYGRDRLRYEQYF
NA	TRBV24-1	17	TRBD1	TRBJ2-1	TGTGCCACCAGTGATTTGCGGGCAGGGACAGGGGGGGATGAGCAGTTCTTC	CATSDLRAGTGGDEQFF
NA	TRBV9	16	NA	TRBJ2-1	TGTGCCAGCAGCCCAGGGTGGCGGGGGCGCAACAATGAGCAGTTCTTC	CASSPGWRGRNNEQFF
NA	TRBV2	13	TRBD1	TRBJ1-2	TGTGCCAGCAGTGACCAGGGGGACTATGGCTACACCTTC	CASSDQGDYGYTF
NA	TRBV3-1/TRBV3-2	12	NA	TRBJ1-1	TGTGCCAGCAGCCAGTCCGGGACTGAAGCTTTCTTT	CASSQSGTEAFF
NA	TRBV18	13	NA	TRBJ2-5	TGTGCCAGCTCACCGGCCAGGAAAGAGACCCAGTACTTC	CASSPARKETQYF
NA	TRBV2	11	NA	TRBJ2-1	TGTGCCAGCATGGGAGACAATGAGCAGTTCTTC	CASMGDNEQFF
NA	TRBV7-6	16	TRBD2	TRBJ2-2	TGTGCCAGCAGCCCCTTAGCGGGTCTAAACACCGGGGAGCTGTTTTTT	CASSPLAGLNTGELFF
NA	TRBV9	15	TRBD1	TRBJ2-5	TGTGCCAGCAGCGTAGCGGGACAGGGAGTTGAGACCCAGTACTTC	CASSVAGQGVETQYF
once	TRBV28	12	NA	TRBJ1-2	TGTGCCAGCGGGTCGACAGGACGCGGCTACACCTTC	CASGSTGRGYTF
NA	TRBV7-2	16	NA	TRBJ1-3	TGTGCCAGCAGCTCTGTAGGGGGTTACACTGGAAACACCATATATTTT	CASSSVGGYTGNTIYF
NA	TRBV5-4	16	NA	TRBJ2-6	TGTGCCAGCAGCTTCCAAACAGGCTCTGGGGCCAACGTCCTGACTTTC	CASSFQTGSGANVLTF
NA	TRBV27	15	TRBD2	TRBJ2-7	TGTGCCAGCAGTTTACGGGCTAGCGGGGACTACGAGCAGTACTTC	CASSLRASGDYEQYF
few	TRBV2	12	NA	TRBJ1-6	TGTGCCAGCAGTGGAGCTCAGGGGCCCCTCCACTTT	CASSGAQGPLHF
NA	TRBV6-2/TRBV6-3	12	NA	TRBJ2-1	TGTGCCAGCAGTTACAACTGGAATGAGCAGTTCTTC	CASSYNWNEQFF
NA	TRBV5-1	15	NA	TRBJ2-2	TGCGCCAGCAGCTTGAGCCTACCAAACACCGGGGAGCTGTTTTTT	CASSLSLPNTGELFF
NA	TRBV7-3	15	TRBD2	TRBJ2-3	TGTGCCAGCAGCCGGACTAGCGGGAATGAGAATACGCAGTATTTT	CASSRTSGNENTQYF
once	TRBV3-1/TRBV3-2	16	NA	TRBJ1-5	TGTGCCAGCAGCCAAGATCCGGCAGGGCGAGGTCAGCCCCAGCATTTT	CASSQDPAGRGQPQHF
NA	TRBV3-1/TRBV3-2	14	NA	TRBJ2-7	TGTGCCAGCAGCCAAGTTCAGGGGTCCCCAGAGCAGTACTTC	CASSQVQGSPEQYF
NA	TRBV10-1	14	TRBD2	TRBJ2-5	TGCGCCAGCACCTCGGGAGGGCCCCAAGAGACCCAGTACTTC	CASTSGGPQETQYF